Here is one T cell receptor (beta chain) with its context. The antigen is not known. The entry originates in a study of CXCR4 blockade with PD-1 therapy in pancreatic cancer. General study findings and limits: Frequent tumor clones were encoded by many distinct rearrangements, suggesting shared antigens. Without paired alpha-beta data, shared specificity of dominant clones is unconfirmed. Tumor clonality averaged about 0.15 versus 0.049 in healthy blood, not predicting survival.

The protocol was immunoSEQ multiplex PCR, while the TCRdb copy is restricted to in-frame clones and leaves out a portion. The repertoire holds roughly 15,000 clones, with approximately 72% as singletons. In germline, CDR1 is LNHNV, CDR2 YYDKDF (reference sequence). The CDR3 runs 16 residues. V gave up 5 bases and J gave up 7 bases; unmatched junction bases: 12. Sequences were obtained from tumor tissue. The sequence was obtained from a human donor with pancreatic ductal adenocarcinoma. The rearrangement links TRBV15 to TRBJ2-1; 9 bases line up with TRBD1. The CDR3 bases are TGTGCCACCAGCGCGGGACAGGGTCTTCAGGGGAATGAGCAGTTCTTC. It yields the protein CATSAGQGLQGNEQFF.